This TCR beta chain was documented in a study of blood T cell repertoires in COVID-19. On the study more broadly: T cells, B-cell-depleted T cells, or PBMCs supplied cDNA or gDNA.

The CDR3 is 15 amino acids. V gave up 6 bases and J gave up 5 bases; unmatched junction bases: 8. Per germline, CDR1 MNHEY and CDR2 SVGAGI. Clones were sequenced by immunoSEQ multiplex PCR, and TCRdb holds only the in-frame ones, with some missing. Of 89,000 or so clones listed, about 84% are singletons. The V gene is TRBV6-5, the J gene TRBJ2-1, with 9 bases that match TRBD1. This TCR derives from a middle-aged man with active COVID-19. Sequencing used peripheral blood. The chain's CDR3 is CASRPDRGNNNEQFF. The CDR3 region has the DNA TGTGCCAGCAGACCGGACAGGGGTAACAACAATGAGCAGTTCTTC.